Listed below are T cell receptor beta chains from one sample, sequenced in a study of shared T cell receptors in the human thymus. The method was immunoSEQ multiplex PCR; TCRdb's version includes in-frame clones alone and lacks a portion of them. The sample shows approximately 490,000 clones, around 78% of them seen only once. These sequences were also reported in another study, on human thymus T cells.

The material sequenced was thymocytes. These receptors came from a boy less than two years old with a congenital heart defect. Both conserved end residues are part of each CDR3. D genes are given only for firm matches. Some rows have no size entry. The others give once, few or many, or a class for an expanded clone.

clone size: -
V gene: TRBV2
D gene: -
J gene: TRBJ1-3
CDR3 DNA: TGTGCCAGCAGTGCAGGAAACACCATATATTTT
CDR3 protein: CASSAGNTIYF

clone size: once
V gene: TRBV5-1
D gene: -
J gene: TRBJ1-2
CDR3 DNA: TGCGCCAGCAGCTTGACATGGGAGAACTATGGCTACACCTTC
CDR3 protein: CASSLTWENYGYTF

clone size: -
V gene: TRBV27
D gene: TRBD2
J gene: TRBJ2-1
CDR3 DNA: TGTGCCAGCAGGTTAGCGGGAGAGTGGGACAATGAGCAGTTCTTC
CDR3 protein: CASRLAGEWDNEQFF

clone size: -
V gene: TRBV30
D gene: -
J gene: TRBJ2-1
CDR3 DNA: TGTGCCTGGAGTGTCGGTCTTCAACTCATTTACAATGAGCAGTTCTTC
CDR3 protein: CAWSVGLQLIYNEQFF

clone size: -
V gene: TRBV2
D gene: -
J gene: TRBJ1-2
CDR3 DNA: TGTGCCAGCAGTGAGGGGCTCGACGGGGGCTACACCTTC
CDR3 protein: CASSEGLDGGYTF

clone size: -
V gene: TRBV11-3
D gene: -
J gene: TRBJ2-5
CDR3 DNA: TGTGCCAGCAGCTTAGAGTTCCTCGGGGGGCGAGAGACCCAGTACTTC
CDR3 protein: CASSLEFLGGRETQYF

clone size: -
V gene: TRBV5-1
D gene: -
J gene: TRBJ2-3
CDR3 DNA: TGCGCCAGCAGCTTGGTCCGGGGAACAGATACGCAGTATTTT
CDR3 protein: CASSLVRGTDTQYF

clone size: -
V gene: TRBV6-5
D gene: -
J gene: TRBJ1-1
CDR3 DNA: TGTGCCAGCAGAAACGGACACCCGAACACTGAAGCTTTCTTT
CDR3 protein: CASRNGHPNTEAFF

clone size: few
V gene: TRBV9
D gene: -
J gene: TRBJ1-4
CDR3 DNA: TGTGCCAGCAGCGGCGAACAGCCAACTAATGAAAAACTGTTTTTT
CDR3 protein: CASSGEQPTNEKLFF

clone size: -
V gene: TRBV27
D gene: -
J gene: TRBJ1-1
CDR3 DNA: TGTGCCAGCACACTTGTATTCGGGAACACTGAAGCTTTCTTT
CDR3 protein: CASTLVFGNTEAFF

clone size: -
V gene: TRBV27
D gene: TRBD1
J gene: TRBJ2-6
CDR3 DNA: TGTGCCAGCGGACAGGGGATCCCTGGGGCCAACGTCCTGACTTTC
CDR3 protein: CASGQGIPGANVLTF

clone size: -
V gene: TRBV2
D gene: TRBD1
J gene: TRBJ1-2
CDR3 DNA: TGTGCCAGCAGTGGGAGACAGGGAGGAAATGGCTACACCTTC
CDR3 protein: CASSGRQGGNGYTF

clone size: -
V gene: TRBV11-3
D gene: TRBD2
J gene: TRBJ2-2
CDR3 DNA: TGTGCCAGCAGCTCACCTAGGACTAGCGGGAGTGCCGGGGAGCTGTTTTTT
CDR3 protein: CASSSPRTSGSAGELFF

clone size: -
V gene: TRBV15
D gene: -
J gene: TRBJ2-1
CDR3 DNA: TGTGCCACCAGCAGAGATCACGACAGCTCCTACAATGAGCAGTTCTTC
CDR3 protein: CATSRDHDSSYNEQFF

clone size: few
V gene: TRBV18
D gene: TRBD1
J gene: TRBJ2-5
CDR3 DNA: TGTGCCAGCTCACCCCTAGGGACAGGACAAGAGACCCAGTACTTC
CDR3 protein: CASSPLGTGQETQYF

clone size: -
V gene: TRBV6-6
D gene: -
J gene: TRBJ1-6
CDR3 DNA: TGTGCCAGCAGTTACTCGTTGGGGCATAATTCACCCCTCCACTTT
CDR3 protein: CASSYSLGHNSPLHF

clone size: -
V gene: TRBV21-1
D gene: -
J gene: TRBJ1-5
CDR3 DNA: TGTGCCAGCAGCCTGCCAATGGTGCCAGGGAGGTCGAGTCAGCCCCAGCATTTT
CDR3 protein: CASSLPMVPGRSSQPQHF

clone size: -
V gene: TRBV15
D gene: -
J gene: TRBJ1-5
CDR3 DNA: TGTGCCACCAGCAGAGAGGCAGGGTCCGATAGCAATCAGCCCCAGCATTTT
CDR3 protein: CATSREAGSDSNQPQHF

clone size: -
V gene: TRBV4-2
D gene: TRBD2
J gene: TRBJ2-7
CDR3 DNA: TGTGCCAGCAGCCAAGTGGGAGGGTCCTACGAGCAGTACTTC
CDR3 protein: CASSQVGGSYEQYF

clone size: -
V gene: TRBV5-4
D gene: TRBD1
J gene: TRBJ1-2
CDR3 DNA: TGTGCCAGCAGCTTGGGTTGTGCGGGACAGGGGGCGAAAGGCTATGGCTACACCTTC
CDR3 protein: CASSLGCAGQGAKGYGYTF

clone size: -
V gene: TRBV6-5
D gene: TRBD2
J gene: TRBJ2-7
CDR3 DNA: TGTGCCAGCAGTTTAAGGGGACTAGCGACCTACGAGCAGTACTTC
CDR3 protein: CASSLRGLATYEQYF

clone size: once
V gene: TRBV29-1
D gene: TRBD2
J gene: TRBJ2-7
CDR3 DNA: TGCAGCGTTCCCCTAGCGGGAGTCTTCGACGAGCAGTACTTC
CDR3 protein: CSVPLAGVFDEQYF

clone size: -
V gene: TRBV9
D gene: TRBD2
J gene: TRBJ2-7
CDR3 DNA: TGTGCCAGCAGCCCTAGAGGACTAGCGGAGACGTACGAGCAGTACTTC
CDR3 protein: CASSPRGLAETYEQYF

clone size: -
V gene: TRBV5-6
D gene: -
J gene: TRBJ1-5
CDR3 DNA: TGTGCCAGCAGTCGGGAGAATCAGGGGCCCCAGCATTTT
CDR3 protein: CASSRENQGPQHF

clone size: -
V gene: TRBV6-5
D gene: TRBD2
J gene: TRBJ2-1
CDR3 DNA: TGTGCCAGCAGTCTATCTAGCGGGAGCTGGGATGAGCAGTTCTTC
CDR3 protein: CASSLSSGSWDEQFF

clone size: -
V gene: TRBV18
D gene: TRBD1
J gene: TRBJ2-7
CDR3 DNA: TGTGCCAGCTCACCACCGGGGCGTGGGGACAGCTCCTACGAGCAGTACTTC
CDR3 protein: CASSPPGRGDSSYEQYF

clone size: once
V gene: TRBV4-3
D gene: TRBD2
J gene: TRBJ2-1
CDR3 DNA: TGCGCCAGCAGCCAAGAGGAGGGACTAGCGGGAGATCCCGCCCATGAGCAGTTCTTC
CDR3 protein: CASSQEEGLAGDPAHEQFF

clone size: few
V gene: TRBV7-3
D gene: TRBD2
J gene: TRBJ2-5
CDR3 DNA: TGTGCCAGCAGCTCCCCCGGACTAGCGGCCCAGGGGGAGACCCAGTACTTC
CDR3 protein: CASSSPGLAAQGETQYF

clone size: -
V gene: TRBV10-2
D gene: -
J gene: TRBJ2-7
CDR3 DNA: TGCGCCAGCAGTGAACGCCTGGAGGGCCCCTACGAGCAGTACTTC
CDR3 protein: CASSERLEGPYEQYF

clone size: -
V gene: TRBV7-3
D gene: -
J gene: TRBJ2-5
CDR3 DNA: TGTGCCAGCAGCTTAACTGGGAGCGGCCAAGAGACCCAGTACTTC
CDR3 protein: CASSLTGSGQETQYF

clone size: -
V gene: TRBV5-1
D gene: TRBD2
J gene: TRBJ2-5
CDR3 DNA: TGCGCCAGCAGCCCCAGACTAGCGGGAGATACCGAGACCCAGTACTTC
CDR3 protein: CASSPRLAGDTETQYF